The present entry profiles one TCR beta chain with its context. Antigen specificity is unknown. Before sequencing took place, the ViraFEST assay used viral peptide pools to expand antigen-specific CD4+ T cells. It was after roughly ten days of culture that CD4+ T cells were isolated. Each participant was administered two doses of either the BNT162b2 or the mRNA-1273 vaccine. Among the vaccine recipients, none had a prior SARS-CoV-2 infection, and nucleocapsid antibodies were negative. This sample stems from a study of vaccination effects on CD4 cells after COVID-19. The method was immunoSEQ multiplex PCR; TCRdb's version includes in-frame clones alone and lacks a portion of them. This sample has 25,000 to 30,000 clones, with about 73% found just once. The CDR3 covers 16 residues. CDR1 and CDR2 (germline): SGHNT, YYREEE (reference sequence). Trimming removed 5 bases from V and 0 bases from J; junction bases left unmatched: 8.

This rearrangement joins TRBV5-4 to TRBJ2-1, with 7 bases lining up with TRBD1. This receptor was taken from a human donor who received a COVID-19 vaccine. The sequencing here drew on CD4+ T cells from PBMCs cultured with HCoV-NL63 spike peptides, taken after COVID-19 vaccination. The DNA for the CDR3 is TGTGCCAGCAGAAGGGACAGCCAAGTCTCCTACAATGAGCAGTTCTTC. As protein: CASRRDSQVSYNEQFF. Combining the CDR3 with reference TRBV5-4 and TRBJ2-1 gives the whole variable domain ETGVTQSPTHLIKTRGQQVTLRCSSQSGHNTVSWYQQALGQGPQFIFQYYREEENGRGNFPPRFSGLQFPNYSSELNVNALELDDSALYLCASRRDSQVSYNEQFFGPGTRLTVL.